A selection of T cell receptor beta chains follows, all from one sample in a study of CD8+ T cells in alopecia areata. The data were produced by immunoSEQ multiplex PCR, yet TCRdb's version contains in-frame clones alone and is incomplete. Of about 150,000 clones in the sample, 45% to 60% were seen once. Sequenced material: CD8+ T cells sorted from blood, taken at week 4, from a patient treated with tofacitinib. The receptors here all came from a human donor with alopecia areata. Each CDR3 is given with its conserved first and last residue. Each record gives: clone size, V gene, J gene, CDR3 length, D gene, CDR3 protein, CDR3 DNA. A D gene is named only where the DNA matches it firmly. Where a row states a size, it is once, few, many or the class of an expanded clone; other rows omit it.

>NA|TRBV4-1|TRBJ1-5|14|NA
CASSQAGAGQPQHF
TGCGCCAGCAGCCAAGCAGGGGCAGGTCAGCCCCAGCATTTT
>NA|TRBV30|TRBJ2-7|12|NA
CAWSTVPYEQYF
TGTGCCTGGTCGACGGTGCCCTACGAGCAGTACTTC
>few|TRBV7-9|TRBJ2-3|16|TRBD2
CASSRTSGGATDTQYF
TGTGCCAGCAGCCGGACTAGCGGGGGGGCCACAGATACGCAGTATTTT
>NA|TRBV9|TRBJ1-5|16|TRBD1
CASSAGTGGPNQPQHF
TGTGCCAGCAGCGCCGGGACAGGGGGTCCCAATCAGCCCCAGCATTTT
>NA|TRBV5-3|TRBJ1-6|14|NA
CARRRRKMRSPLHF
TGTGCCAGAAGAAGACGGAAAATGCGTTCACCCCTCCACTTT
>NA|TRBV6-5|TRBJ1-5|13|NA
CASRPNSNQPQHF
TGTGCCAGCAGGCCCAATAGCAATCAGCCCCAGCATTTT
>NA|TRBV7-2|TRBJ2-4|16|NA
CASSLTNHEHRNIQYF
TGTGCCAGCAGCTTAACCAACCACGAACATAGAAACATTCAGTACTTC
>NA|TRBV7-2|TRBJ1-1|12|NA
CASSLAYPEAFF
TGTGCCAGCAGCTTAGCATACCCTGAAGCTTTCTTT
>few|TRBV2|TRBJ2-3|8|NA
CAGDTQYF
TGTGCCGGTGATACGCAGTATTTT
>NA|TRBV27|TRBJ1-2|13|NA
CASSPGLGFGYTF
TGTGCCAGCAGTCCAGGGCTGGGCTTTGGCTACACCTTC
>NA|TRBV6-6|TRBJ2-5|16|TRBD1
CASSYLSGTGGETQYF
TGTGCCAGCAGTTACCTTTCCGGGACAGGGGGGGAGACCCAGTACTTC
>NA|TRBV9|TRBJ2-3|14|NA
CASSVVGGTDTQYF
TGTGCCAGCAGCGTAGTGGGGGGCACAGATACGCAGTATTTT
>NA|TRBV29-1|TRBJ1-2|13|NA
CSVVGDAYYGYTF
TGCAGCGTTGTAGGTGACGCGTATTATGGCTACACCTTC
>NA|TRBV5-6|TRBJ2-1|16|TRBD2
CASSLGLAVLYNEQFF
TGTGCCAGCAGCTTGGGACTAGCGGTACTCTACAATGAGCAGTTCTTC
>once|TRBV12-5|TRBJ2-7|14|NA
CASGPRASSYEQYF
TGTGCTAGTGGTCCCCGCGCTAGCTCCTACGAGCAGTACTTC
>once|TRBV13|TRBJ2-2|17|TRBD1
CASSSLLGQANTGELFF
TGTGCCAGCAGCTCCCTCCTCGGACAGGCTAACACCGGGGAGCTGTTTTTT
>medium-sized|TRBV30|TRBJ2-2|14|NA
CAWSEGLAGGELFF
TGTGCCTGGAGTGAAGGCCTAGCAGGCGGGGAGCTGTTTTTT
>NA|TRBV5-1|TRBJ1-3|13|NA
CASSRKPGNTIYF
TGCGCCAGCAGCAGAAAACCTGGAAACACCATATATTTT
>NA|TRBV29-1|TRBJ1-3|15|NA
CSVAGGRDSGNTIYF
TGCAGCGTGGCAGGAGGCAGGGACTCTGGAAACACCATATATTTT
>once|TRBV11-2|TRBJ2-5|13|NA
CASSLTPQETQYF
TGTGCCAGCAGCTTGACGCCTCAAGAGACCCAGTACTTC
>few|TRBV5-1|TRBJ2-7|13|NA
CASTSDSFYEQYF
TGCGCCAGCACCTCGGACAGTTTCTACGAGCAGTACTTC
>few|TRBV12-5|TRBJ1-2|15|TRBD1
CASGLAPGTGNGYTF
TGTGCTAGTGGTTTGGCCCCCGGGACAGGGAATGGCTACACCTTC
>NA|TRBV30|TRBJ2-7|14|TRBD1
CAWSEGQGLYEQYF
TGTGCCTGGAGTGAGGGACAGGGGTTGTACGAGCAGTACTTC
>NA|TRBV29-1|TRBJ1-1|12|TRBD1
CSTIDRGTEAFF
TGCAGCACCATAGACAGGGGGACTGAAGCTTTCTTT
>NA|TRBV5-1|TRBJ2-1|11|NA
CASRQGNEQFF
TGCGCCAGCAGACAGGGCAATGAGCAGTTCTTC
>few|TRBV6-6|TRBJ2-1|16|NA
CASSYSKHREGDEQFF
TGTGCCAGCAGTTACTCGAAACACAGGGAGGGAGATGAGCAGTTCTTC
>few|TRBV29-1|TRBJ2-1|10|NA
CSGLYNEQFF
TGCAGCGGTTTGTACAATGAGCAGTTCTTC
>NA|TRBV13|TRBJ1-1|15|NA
CASSHPRGMNTEAFF
TGTGCCAGCAGCCATCCTCGAGGGATGAACACTGAAGCTTTCTTT
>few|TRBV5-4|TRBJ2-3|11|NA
CASSFTDTQYF
TGTGCCAGCAGCTTCACAGATACGCAGTATTTT
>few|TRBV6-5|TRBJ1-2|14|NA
CASRPPGFGYGYTF
TGTGCCAGCAGGCCCCCGGGATTCGGGTATGGCTACACCTTC
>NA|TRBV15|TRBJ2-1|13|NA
CATEAGGYNEQFF
TGTGCCACCGAGGCAGGGGGGTACAATGAGCAGTTCTTC
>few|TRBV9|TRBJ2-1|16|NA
CASSDRGAGSYNEQFF
TGTGCCAGCAGCGATCGGGGGGCCGGGTCCTACAATGAGCAGTTCTTC
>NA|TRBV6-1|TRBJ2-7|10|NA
CATLSYEQYF
TGTGCCACCCTTTCGTACGAGCAGTACTTC
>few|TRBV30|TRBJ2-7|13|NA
CAWGGEQTYEQYF
TGTGCCTGGGGTGGGGAACAGACCTACGAGCAGTACTTC
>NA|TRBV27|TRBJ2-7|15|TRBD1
CASSFSTGGNYEQYF
TGTGCCAGCAGTTTCTCGACAGGGGGCAACTACGAGCAGTACTTC
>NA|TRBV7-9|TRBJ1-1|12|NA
CASSPGTTEAFF
TGTGCCAGCAGCCCAGGTACCACTGAAGCTTTCTTT
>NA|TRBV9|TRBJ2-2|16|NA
CASSVLVGANTGELFF
TGTGCCAGCAGCGTATTAGTGGGGGCAAACACCGGGGAGCTGTTTTTT
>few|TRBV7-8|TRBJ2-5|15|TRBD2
CASSLRLAGKETQYF
TGTGCCAGCAGCCTACGACTAGCGGGGAAAGAGACCCAGTACTTC
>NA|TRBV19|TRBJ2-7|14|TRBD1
CASSIGTGAYEQYF
TGTGCCAGTAGTATCGGGACAGGGGCCTACGAGCAGTACTTC
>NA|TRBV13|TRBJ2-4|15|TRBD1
CASSSNGQGKNIQYF
TGTGCCAGCAGTAGTAACGGACAGGGGAAAAACATTCAGTACTTC
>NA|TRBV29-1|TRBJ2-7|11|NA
CSVLGAHEQYF
TGCAGCGTTCTGGGGGCCCACGAGCAGTACTTC
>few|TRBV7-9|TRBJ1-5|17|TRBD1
CASSSDFRDRENQPQHF
TGTGCCAGCAGCTCCGATTTCCGGGACAGGGAAAATCAGCCCCAGCATTTT
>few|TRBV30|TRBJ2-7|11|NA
CAWSAGVEQYF
TGTGCCTGGAGTGCGGGGGTCGAGCAGTACTTC
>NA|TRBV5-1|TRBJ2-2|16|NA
CASSLAETTNTGELFF
TGCGCCAGCAGCTTGGCAGAGACGACGAACACCGGGGAGCTGTTTTTT
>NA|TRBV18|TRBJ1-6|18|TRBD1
CASSPFGQGGTLNSPLHF
TGTGCCAGCTCACCTTTCGGACAGGGGGGAACCTTAAATTCACCCCTCCACTTT
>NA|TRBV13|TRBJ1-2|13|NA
CASSAGRLYGYTF
TGTGCCAGCAGCGCAGGACGCCTATATGGCTACACCTTC
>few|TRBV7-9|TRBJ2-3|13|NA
CASSYAAWDTQYF
TGTGCCAGCAGCTACGCTGCGTGGGATACGCAGTATTTT
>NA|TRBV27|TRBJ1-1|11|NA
CASSKGLEAFF
TGTGCCAGCAGCAAGGGACTGGAGGCTTTCTTT
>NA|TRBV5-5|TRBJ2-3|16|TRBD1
CASSQDEGQGADTQYF
TGTGCCAGCAGCCAAGATGAGGGACAGGGCGCAGATACGCAGTATTTT